This T cell receptor beta chain was sequenced in a study of blood T cell repertoires in COVID-19. Overall study context: Nucleic acid was either cDNA or gDNA, and it came from T cells, B-cell-depleted T cells, or PBMCs.

Some clones are missing from TCRdb's copy, which holds only in-frame ones; the method was immunoSEQ multiplex PCR. Among fewer than 200,000 clones listed, around 87% were seen once. V lost 3 bases to trimming and J lost 4 bases; unmatched junction nucleotides: 6. Germline V gene data show CDR1 as MGHRA and CDR2 as YSYEKL. There are 15 residues in the CDR3. This receptor was obtained from a woman younger than 30 who had recovered from COVID-19. J is TRBJ2-3 and V is TRBV4-1; 8 nucleotides agree with TRBD2. The sequenced material came from peripheral blood. Written as DNA, the CDR3 is TGCGCCAGCAGCCAGGGACTAGAACGCCCAGATACGCAGTATTTT. Protein product: CASSQGLERPDTQYF.